This TCR beta chain was identified in a study of blood T cells in healthy people across ages. Notes on the study in general: Unknown donor CMV status possibly confounded expanded clonotype changes.

All donors came from Russia, were Caucasian and healthy, and spanned ages roughly 6 to 95. The authors ran a second PCR of about 6 to 12 cycles using a sample-barcoded 5' primer and a J-beta primer mix. A template-switch adaptor containing 12 random nucleotides labeled each cDNA molecule. TCRdb itself ran the 5' RACE reads through MiXCR, one entry per CDR3 protein. The sample includes about a million distinct CDR3 sequences, about 48% seen only once; the top ten take roughly an eighth. Germline CDR1 is DFQATT and CDR2 is SNEGSKA (reference sequence). This CDR3 is 14 amino acids long. V trimming: 0 bases; J trimming: 9 bases; junction bases outside the gene matches: 8. This clonotype was seen just once. Its antigen is as yet unknown.

V gene TRBV20-1 combines with J gene TRBJ1-1; TRBD1 matches 9 bases. Sequencing input: blood. The receptor was isolated from a man aged 25-40 years in good health. CDR3 coding DNA: TGCAGTGCTAGAGATACCTTTGGGACAGGGAAAGCTTTCTTT. Its protein product is CSARDTFGTGKAFF.